Listed below are T cell receptor beta chains from one sample, sequenced in a study of T cell changes during pregnancy in multiple sclerosis. The method was immunoSEQ multiplex PCR; TCRdb's version includes in-frame clones alone and lacks a portion of them. The table records about 66,000 clones, roughly 90% of them present only once. Sample: CD8+ T cells from peripheral blood mononuclear cells, taken before pregnancy. All receptors come from a female donor with multiple sclerosis, enrolled in a pregnancy study. CDR3s include the opening cysteine and the closing phenylalanine or tryptophan. D genes are given only for firm matches. Rows may omit the clone size; those that give it use once, few, many or a size class.

clone_size | d_call | j_call | v_call | cdr3_length | cdr3_nt | cdr3_aa
once | NA | TRBJ2-1 | TRBV14 | 13 | TGTGCCAGCAGCTTCGGTTCCTACAATGAGCAGTTCTTC | CASSFGSYNEQFF
once | TRBD2 | TRBJ2-5 | TRBV9 | 15 | TGTGCCAGCAGCGTTGGGACTAGTGATACAGAGACCCAGTACTTC | CASSVGTSDTETQYF
NA | NA | TRBJ2-2 | TRBV19 | 14 | TGTGCCAGTAGTATGGGGGGTGGAACCGGGGAGCTGTTTTTT | CASSMGGGTGELFF
NA | TRBD1 | TRBJ2-1 | TRBV6-4 | 14 | TGTGCCAGCAGTGACTCGACAGGGGGCAATGAGCAGTTCTTC | CASSDSTGGNEQFF
NA | TRBD2 | TRBJ2-1 | TRBV27 | 15 | TGTGCCAGCAGCCCGACTAGCGGGTTCTACAATGAGCAGTTCTTC | CASSPTSGFYNEQFF
NA | TRBD2 | TRBJ2-1 | TRBV7-7 | 15 | TGTGCTAGCAGCTTAGGTAGCGGGGGGTACAATGAGCAGTTCTTC | CASSLGSGGYNEQFF
NA | TRBD1 | TRBJ2-7 | TRBV13 | 14 | TGTGCCAGCAGCCCCCCGGGACAGGCCTACGAGCAGTACTTC | CASSPPGQAYEQYF
once | NA | TRBJ1-6 | TRBV27 | 17 | TGTGCCAGCAGTTTATATGGAAACATCCGCGGGCATTCACCCCTCCACTTT | CASSLYGNIRGHSPLHF
NA | NA | TRBJ2-5 | TRBV7-9 | 15 | TGTGCCAGCAGCTTAGGAGAAAGGACTTATGAGACCCAGTACTTC | CASSLGERTYETQYF
NA | NA | TRBJ2-1 | TRBV19 | 15 | TGTGCCAGTAGTATTTTGGCAGGGGATGACAATGAGCAGTTCTTC | CASSILAGDDNEQFF
NA | NA | TRBJ2-7 | TRBV10-3 | 14 | TGTGCCATCAGTGTCGGGTCAAGCTCCTACGAGCAGTACTTC | CAISVGSSSYEQYF